The sample holds many counts of the clone carrying this TCR beta chain. Trimming left V 4 bases short and J 7 bases short, with 17 bases between. Germline V gene sequence: CDR1 GTSNPN, CDR2 SVGIG (reference sequence). This CDR3 contains 14 residues. The sample belongs to a study of prognosis after radiotherapy for stage I lung cancer. Two rounds of multiplex PCR amplified TCR beta CDR3 from genomic DNA. Each TRBV and TRBJ gene had its own primer in the first PCR round. TCRdb ran MiXCR on the multiplex PCR reads and lists one entry per CDR3 protein. The sample records about 35,000 distinct CDR3 sequences, 30% to 35% being singletons.

The sequencing used PBMCs, collected before or after stereotactic body radiation therapy (not recorded which). This receptor was obtained from a donor over 45 with non-small cell lung cancer. V gene TRBV30 combines with J gene TRBJ2-1; D possibly corresponds to TRBD1 (6 bases). The CDR3 DNA reads as TGTGCCTGGAATAAGGCAGGGGATAGGAATGAGCAGTTCTTC. Translation: CAWNKAGDRNEQFF.